These T cell receptor beta chains were read from a single sample in a study of shared clonotypes between healthy human individuals. TCRdb keeps only in-frame clones here, not all; method: immunoSEQ multiplex PCR. The sample yields roughly 2 million clones, roughly 96% seen once. The sample comprised naive CD4+ T cells sorted from blood. Every receptor here comes from a man younger than 35 in good health. Both conserved end residues are part of each CDR3. D genes are given only for firm matches. Clone size appears in some rows only: once, few, many, or a class for an expanded clone.

>TRBJ1-6|TRBV7-2|.|.
TGTGCCAGCAGCTTAGGACAGGATAATTCACCCCTCCACTTT
CASSLGQDNSPLHF
>TRBJ2-4|TRBV30|.|TRBD1
TGTGCCTGGAGTGTGGGGACCAAGGGGGCGGACATTCAGTACTTC
CAWSVGTKGADIQYF
>TRBJ2-7|TRBV5-4|.|TRBD1
TGTGCCAGCAGCCCGGGACAGGGGCACTACGAGCAGTACTTC
CASSPGQGHYEQYF
>TRBJ1-2|TRBV6-1|.|.
TGTGCCAGCACCCGGTACCAGGGGAACTATGGCTACACCTTC
CASTRYQGNYGYTF
>TRBJ2-7|TRBV2|.|.
TGTGCCAGCACCCAAGGGAGGGGGGACTCCTACGAGCAGTACTTC
CASTQGRGDSYEQYF
>TRBJ2-3|TRBV9|.|.
TGTGCCAGCAGCCCAATACTGGGGGCGGCTACGCAGTATTTT
CASSPILGAATQYF
>TRBJ1-2|TRBV6-1|.|TRBD1
TGTGCCAGCAATCCGGGACAGGGTACCTATGGCTACACCTTC
CASNPGQGTYGYTF
>TRBJ2-4|TRBV4-1|.|.
TGCGCCAGCAGCCAAGATTGGTCCCTAGCCAAAAACATTCAGTACTTC
CASSQDWSLAKNIQYF
>TRBJ2-7|TRBV18|.|.
TGTGCCAGCTCACGACCAGGGTTAAACGGCAGCTCCTACGAGCAGTACTTC
CASSRPGLNGSSYEQYF
>TRBJ2-6|TRBV4-1|once|.
TGCGCCAGCAAGGATATGAGGGCGGAAGGGGCCAACGTCCTGACTTTC
CASKDMRAEGANVLTF
>TRBJ2-3|TRBV9|.|TRBD2
TGTGCCAGCAGCCCTACGGGACTAGCGGGAGAGGGAGATACGCAGTATTTT
CASSPTGLAGEGDTQYF
>TRBJ2-3|TRBV13|.|TRBD2
TGTGCCAGCAGCCTGGGACTAGCGGGGGGGCTAACAGATACGCAGTATTTT
CASSLGLAGGLTDTQYF
>TRBJ2-4|TRBV10-1|.|.
TGCGCCAGCAGTGAATGGGTACGGGGCATTCAGTACTTC
CASSEWVRGIQYF
>TRBJ2-3|TRBV29-1|.|.
TGCAGCGTTGAAAGGGGCTACAGAACTGGTAGTACGCAGTATTTT
CSVERGYRTGSTQYF
>TRBJ2-1|TRBV15|.|.
TGTGCCACCAGCAGAGCTAGGAGTTCTGAGCAGTTCTTC
CATSRARSSEQFF
>TRBJ2-6|TRBV6-6|.|.
TGTGCCAGCAGCGACGGGGGTAGTGGGGCCAACGTCCTGACTTTC
CASSDGGSGANVLTF
>TRBJ1-6|TRBV28|once|.
TGTGCCAGCAGTTTCGGCGGAAGCTCCTATAATTCACCCCTCCACTTT
CASSFGGSSYNSPLHF
>TRBJ2-3|TRBV10-2|once|TRBD2
TGCGCCAGCAGCCCTAGCGGGTACCTCACAGATACGCAGTATTTT
CASSPSGYLTDTQYF
>TRBJ2-3|TRBV4-2|once|TRBD2
TGTGCCAGCAGCTTAAAGCGGGGGGCCACAGATACGCAGTATTTT
CASSLKRGATDTQYF
>TRBJ1-2|TRBV6-6|.|.
TGTGCCAGCAGTTACGGGTACGGCTATGGCTACACCTTC
CASSYGYGYGYTF